This is a list of T cell receptor beta chains from one sample in a study of blood T cell repertoires in COVID-19. This table comes from immunoSEQ multiplex PCR, and its TCRdb copy is limited to in-frame clones, with some not included. The sample lists more than 60,000 clones, over 75% occurring once. The source material was peripheral blood. The receptors originated from a human donor in a cohort sampled during active COVID-19. Both conserved end residues are part of each CDR3. Each record gives: clone size, V gene, J gene, D gene, CDR3 protein, CDR3 DNA. D genes are given only for firm matches. Rows give clone size only sometimes, using once, few, many, or a class for an expanded clone.

-,TRBV5-1,TRBJ1-1,TRBD1,CASSVGTGLNTEAFF,TGCGCCAGCAGCGTAGGGACAGGGTTGAACACTGAAGCTTTCTTT
-,TRBV11-2,TRBJ1-2,-,CASSPLRSREHYGYTF,TGTGCCAGCAGCCCCCTGAGAAGCAGGGAACACTATGGCTACACCTTC
-,TRBV5-1,TRBJ2-1,TRBD2,CASTPLASGLTYNEQFF,TGCGCCAGCACCCCTCTGGCTAGCGGGTTAACCTACAATGAGCAGTTCTTC
-,TRBV5-6,TRBJ1-2,TRBD1,CASSLPRTGTGAYGYTF,TGTGCCAGCAGCTTACCCCGTACTGGGACAGGGGCCTATGGCTACACCTTC
-,TRBV23-1,TRBJ1-4,-,CARRGNRDGGLFF,TGCGCCAGGCGGGGGAACAGGGATGGTGGACTGTTTTTT
-,TRBV24-1,TRBJ2-3,-,CATSVKGGTDTQYF,TGTGCCACCAGTGTAAAGGGAGGTACAGATACGCAGTATTTT
-,TRBV12-5,TRBJ2-5,-,CASGPGSLETQYF,TGTGCTAGTGGTCCGGGGTCCTTAGAGACCCAGTACTTC
-,TRBV10-3,TRBJ1-1,-,CATQSDTEAFF,TGTGCCACCCAATCGGACACTGAAGCTTTCTTT
-,TRBV7-2,TRBJ1-2,-,CASSLEGGYGYTF,TGTGCCAGCAGCTTAGAAGGGGGCTATGGCTACACCTTC
-,TRBV29-1,TRBJ1-4,-,CSVGKESIAGEKLFF,TGCAGCGTCGGGAAGGAGAGTATCGCGGGAGAAAAACTGTTTTTT
-,TRBV11-2,TRBJ2-5,-,CASSSPYRVRETQYF,TGTGCCAGCAGCTCCCCCTACAGGGTTAGGGAGACCCAGTACTTC
-,TRBV9,TRBJ2-5,-,CASSASGVRETQYF,TGTGCCAGCAGCGCCTCAGGGGTCCGAGAGACCCAGTACTTC
few,TRBV6-6,TRBJ2-7,-,CASRDVGEAYEQYF,TGTGCCAGCAGGGATGTGGGGGAGGCCTACGAGCAGTACTTC
-,TRBV5-4,TRBJ2-5,TRBD2,CASSSGTSPSGETQYF,TGTGCCAGCAGTTCCGGGACTAGCCCCTCAGGGGAGACCCAGTACTTC
-,TRBV5-1,TRBJ1-6,-,CASSFEGASRGSPLHF,TGCGCCAGCAGCTTTGAAGGGGCAAGTAGGGGTTCACCCCTCCACTTT
-,TRBV6-4,TRBJ1-1,-,CASRQNTEAFF,TGTGCCAGCAGACAGAACACTGAAGCTTTCTTT
-,TRBV5-5,TRBJ2-7,-,CASSLDRSYYEQYF,TGTGCCAGCAGCTTGGACAGGTCATACTACGAGCAGTACTTC
-,TRBV27,TRBJ2-7,-,CASSPGWRGYEQYF,TGTGCCAGCAGTCCGGGGTGGCGCGGCTACGAGCAGTACTTC
-,TRBV25-1,TRBJ1-2,-,CASSDDSHRTGYTF,TGTGCCAGCAGTGACGACTCTCACAGGACCGGCTACACCTTC
-,TRBV7-2,TRBJ2-7,-,CASSLGRNSYEQYF,TGTGCCAGCAGCTTAGGTCGGAACAGCTACGAGCAGTACTTC
few,TRBV19,TRBJ2-1,TRBD2,CASRALAGDYNEQFF,TGTGCCAGTCGGGCCCTAGCGGGGGACTACAATGAGCAGTTCTTC
-,TRBV5-1,TRBJ2-1,-,CASSLDRGLEQFF,TGCGCCAGCAGCTTGGACAGGGGACTTGAGCAGTTCTTC
-,TRBV28,TRBJ2-7,TRBD1,CASSVRDRGGEQYF,TGTGCCAGCAGTGTCCGGGACAGGGGTGGCGAGCAGTACTTC
once,TRBV20-1,TRBJ2-1,-,CSASPGELGYEQFF,TGCAGTGCTAGTCCCGGGGAACTAGGCTATGAGCAGTTCTTC
-,TRBV19,TRBJ1-1,-,CASSMQGRGEAFF,TGTGCCAGTAGTATGCAGGGGCGAGGTGAAGCTTTCTTT
-,TRBV3-1/TRBV3-2,TRBJ2-1,TRBD2,CASSTGGNNNEQFF,TGTGCCAGCAGCACGGGGGGGAATAACAATGAGCAGTTCTTC
-,TRBV10-1,TRBJ1-5,-,CASSDFGDQPQHF,TGCGCCAGCAGTGACTTCGGGGATCAGCCCCAGCATTTT
-,TRBV12-5,TRBJ2-5,TRBD2,CASGLFLAGMGETQYF,TGTGCTAGTGGTTTGTTTTTAGCGGGGATGGGGGAGACCCAGTACTTC
-,TRBV24-1,TRBJ2-3,TRBD1,CATSDGQGADTQYF,TGTGCCACCAGTGATGGTCAGGGGGCAGATACGCAGTATTTT
once,TRBV5-6,TRBJ2-7,-,CASSLSSYEQYF,TGTGCCAGCAGCTTGTCATCCTACGAGCAGTACTTC
-,TRBV30,TRBJ1-2,TRBD1,CALGPTGPYGYTF,TGTGCCTTAGGACCGACAGGGCCTTATGGCTACACCTTC
-,TRBV19,TRBJ2-2,TRBD2,CASTAPGLAGGTTGELFF,TGTGCCAGTACCGCTCCGGGACTAGCGGGGGGGACCACCGGGGAGCTGTTTTTT
-,TRBV5-5,TRBJ2-5,TRBD1,CASSSPGGETQYF,TGTGCCAGCAGCTCACCAGGGGGCGAGACCCAGTACTTC
-,TRBV28,TRBJ1-5,-,CASSPRDSNQPQHF,TGTGCCAGCAGTCCCCGGGACTCAAATCAGCCCCAGCATTTT